This T cell receptor beta chain was sequenced in a study of blood T cell repertoires in COVID-19 (TCRdb year 2020). Broadly, across the study: The collaborator samples originated in the United States, Italy and Spain and spanned the acute and convalescent phases of COVID-19. The prospective study material was composed of cDNA or gDNA derived from T cells, B-cell-depleted T cells, or PBMCs. Subjects who had been exposed to COVID-19, were actively infected with it, or had recovered from it provided the deeply sampled blood TCRbeta repertoires that made up the dataset. A freely available public database, intended as a resource for researchers studying the immune response to SARS-CoV-2, is where the repertoires were released. The samples were drawn from the first 160 participants of the ongoing ImmuneRACE study and from 950 to 1,500 subjects provided by 6 global collaborators. The sample metadata nearly always contained a de-identified subject ID, COVID-19 status, age in years and sex. Where HLA class I and class II types were available, the types were taken from metadata supplied by the sample provider, not from assay-based typing. Study-wide findings and limitations: Clinical and demographic metadata were provided uncurated, with the amount varying by source and participant.

As regards this clone: No antigen is known for it. Base qualities are not at hand, and no much larger clone is one base apart.

The immunoSEQ Assay, a bias-controlled multiplex PCR, was used to amplify TCRbeta CDR3 regions from genomic DNA. From the authors' description of their analysis: Within the assay, amplification of reference gene primers was used to estimate how many nucleated cells each sample contained. To quantify the absolute abundance of each unique TCRbeta CDR3 rearrangement, sequence reads were collapsed and filtered. For each sample, productive Simpson clonality was calculated as the square root of Simpson's diversity index over productive rearrangements. Entries here come from immuneACCESS through TCRdb and include only in-frame sequences with V and J called. Some clones fail to appear in such tables; in the studies checked, an unresolved V gene covers under half of the shortfall, and the cause of the remainder is unknown. V and J calls and clone size are those listed in that table; D and trimming were worked out from the DNA. This sample gives 150,000 to 200,000 clones in total; approximately 85% of them show up just once. Jointly, the top ten make up 7.5% to 9.5% of the sample.

Each collaborating institution followed its own protocols to collect whole blood in K2EDTA tubes. Collaborator samples were shipped for TCRbeta analysis as frozen whole blood, isolated PBMCs, or DNA extracted from either sample type. The CDR3 measures 15 amino acids from cysteine to phenylalanine. Solely the CDR3 DNA is kept, with 45 bases framed from the first base. CDR1 SEHNR and CDR2 FQNEAQ are derived from the germline V gene (reference sequence). At the junction V is shortened by 2 bases and J by 7 bases; bases outside the gene matches: 5. The source material was peripheral blood. The chain is encoded by TRBV7-9 joined to TRBJ2-1; 10 junctional bases match TRBD2. This clonotype was sampled from a woman aged 60-70 years with acute or convalescent COVID-19. DNA sequence: TGTGCCAGCAGCTTACTAGCGGGAGTTAGAAATGAGCAGTTCTTC. Its coded protein is CASSLLAGVRNEQFF. Reference TRBV7-9 and TRBJ2-1 genes cover what lies past the CDR3, so the full variable domain is DTGVSQNPRHKITKRGQNVTFRCDPISEHNRLYWYRQTLGQGPEFLTYFQNEAQLEKSRLLSDRFSAERPKGSFSTLEIQRTEQGDSAMYLCASSLLAGVRNEQFFGPGTRLTVL.